The rows below give T cell receptor beta chains drawn from one sample of a study of a mutant IDH1 vaccine in newly diagnosed glioma. Their cognate antigens are unknown. The table came from immunoSEQ multiplex PCR; TCRdb's copy has only in-frame clones and leaves some out. This sample has roughly 120,000 clones; roughly 88% occur once, and the top ten carry roughly 0.62%. This specimen was PBMCs, taken from a glioma patient whose treatment included an IDH1 peptide vaccine. These receptors originate from a woman in her forties or fifties with glioma. The CDR3 runs from the conserved cysteine through the conserved F or W. The order of the fields is clone size, V gene, D gene, J gene, CDR3 protein, CDR3 DNA. A D gene is named only where the DNA matches it firmly. Not all rows give a size; the values are once, few, many and, for expanded clones, a class.

>-|TRBV27|-|TRBJ2-1
CASSASYGRSYNEQFF
TGTGCCAGCTCCGCCTCCTACGGGCGCTCCTACAATGAGCAGTTCTTC
>-|TRBV27|-|TRBJ1-6
CASSFRSSNSPLHF
TGTGCCAGCAGTTTCCGAAGCTCTAATTCACCCCTCCACTTT
>-|TRBV7-9|-|TRBJ1-4
CASSQAKSSTNEKLFF
TGTGCCAGCAGCCAAGCCAAGAGTTCAACTAATGAAAAACTGTTTTTT
>-|TRBV10-2|-|TRBJ1-1
CASSERGLNTEAFF
TGCGCCAGCAGTGAGCGGGGATTGAACACTGAAGCTTTCTTT
>-|TRBV19|-|TRBJ2-5
CASSINREETQYF
TGTGCCAGTAGTATTAACCGGGAAGAGACCCAGTACTTC
>-|TRBV4-1|TRBD1|TRBJ2-7
CASSRAGTGSSYEQYF
TGCGCCAGCAGCCGCGCCGGGACAGGGTCCTCCTACGAGCAGTACTTC
>-|TRBV5-1|TRBD2|TRBJ2-1
CASSLDGGSYNEQFF
TGCGCCAGCAGCTTGGACGGGGGGTCCTACAATGAGCAGTTCTTC
>-|TRBV19|TRBD1|TRBJ2-7
CASWGTGTGGEQYF
TGTGCCAGTTGGGGAACCGGGACAGGGGGCGAGCAGTACTTC
>-|TRBV27|TRBD2|TRBJ2-1
CASSPGTSGTYNEQFF
TGTGCCAGCAGTCCCGGGACTAGCGGGACCTACAATGAGCAGTTCTTC
>-|TRBV28|TRBD1|TRBJ1-2
CASREPVTGEDGYTF
TGTGCCAGCAGAGAGCCCGTGACAGGGGAGGATGGCTACACCTTC
>-|TRBV9|TRBD2|TRBJ2-1
CASSAGTTDNEQFF
TGTGCCAGCAGCGCAGGGACTACAGACAATGAGCAGTTCTTC
>-|TRBV6-6|TRBD1|TRBJ1-1
CASRKDRGRTEAFF
TGTGCCAGCAGGAAAGACAGGGGGCGGACTGAAGCTTTCTTT
>-|TRBV27|-|TRBJ1-4
CASRDQGREKLFF
TGTGCCAGCAGAGATCAGGGCAGGGAAAAACTGTTTTTT
>few|TRBV5-1|-|TRBJ1-1
CASSSSSGRNPPGAFF
TGCGCCAGCAGCTCCTCTAGCGGGAGGAACCCCCCCGGAGCTTTCTTT
>-|TRBV6-5|TRBD1|TRBJ2-1
CASSYSGQGNNEQFF
TGTGCCAGCAGTTACTCAGGACAGGGTAACAATGAGCAGTTCTTC
>-|TRBV7-2|-|TRBJ2-1
CASSFAGRGNTQFF
TGTGCCAGCAGCTTCGCGGGCCGCGGCAATACGCAGTTCTTC
>-|TRBV7-9|-|TRBJ2-1
CASSLAFDRSSYNEQFF
TGTGCCAGCAGCTTGGCGTTCGACCGTAGCTCCTACAATGAGCAGTTCTTC
>-|TRBV27|-|TRBJ2-1
CASSLSLAYNEQFF
TGTGCCAGCAGTTTATCGCTAGCCTACAATGAGCAGTTCTTC
>-|TRBV29-1|TRBD2|TRBJ2-3
CSVGENGLAGDTQYF
TGCAGCGTTGGTGAGAACGGACTAGCCGGAGATACGCAGTATTTT
>-|TRBV4-1|-|TRBJ2-1
CASSQPTSQSNEQFF
TGCGCCAGCAGCCAACCCACCTCCCAGTCCAATGAGCAGTTCTTC
>-|TRBV28|TRBD1|TRBJ1-2
CASSQGQLRGYTF
TGTGCCAGCAGTCAGGGACAGTTGAGGGGCTACACCTTC
>-|TRBV2|-|TRBJ2-3
CASSEGLPLVDTQYF
TGTGCCAGCAGTGAAGGACTCCCCTTGGTAGATACGCAGTATTTT
>-|TRBV29-1|TRBD2|TRBJ2-3
CSVGSGSWDTQYF
TGCAGCGTCGGAAGCGGGAGTTGGGATACGCAGTATTTT
>once|TRBV29-1|-|TRBJ1-5
CSVEGWGGGPQHF
TGCAGCGTTGAAGGGTGGGGCGGCGGGCCCCAGCATTTT
>-|TRBV28|TRBD1|TRBJ2-7
CASSFWDRPTYEQYF
TGTGCCAGCAGTTTCTGGGACAGGCCCACCTACGAGCAGTACTTC
>-|TRBV2|-|TRBJ2-5
CASAAANSETQYF
TGTGCCAGCGCAGCGGCTAACTCAGAGACCCAGTACTTC
>-|TRBV19|-|TRBJ1-5
CASSPGFQQPQHF
TGTGCCAGTAGTCCAGGGTTTCAACAGCCCCAGCATTTT
>-|TRBV19|-|TRBJ2-3
CASSILVFGTDTQYF
TGTGCCAGTAGTATACTAGTTTTTGGCACAGATACGCAGTATTTT
>few|TRBV28|-|TRBJ1-2
CASSRRPKNYGYTF
TGTGCCAGCAGTAGACGACCGAAAAACTATGGCTACACCTTC
>-|TRBV19|TRBD2|TRBJ2-3
CASSSREAGDTQYF
TGTGCCAGTAGTAGTCGGGAGGCTGGAGATACGCAGTATTTT
>-|TRBV5-6|TRBD1|TRBJ1-5
CASSAGGGGNQPQHF
TGTGCCAGCAGCGCGGGAGGAGGGGGCAACCAGCCCCAGCATTTT
>-|TRBV21-1|-|TRBJ2-1
CASSKGLARKRGQFF
TGTGCCAGCAGCAAGGGACTAGCGAGAAAGCGGGGGCAGTTCTTC